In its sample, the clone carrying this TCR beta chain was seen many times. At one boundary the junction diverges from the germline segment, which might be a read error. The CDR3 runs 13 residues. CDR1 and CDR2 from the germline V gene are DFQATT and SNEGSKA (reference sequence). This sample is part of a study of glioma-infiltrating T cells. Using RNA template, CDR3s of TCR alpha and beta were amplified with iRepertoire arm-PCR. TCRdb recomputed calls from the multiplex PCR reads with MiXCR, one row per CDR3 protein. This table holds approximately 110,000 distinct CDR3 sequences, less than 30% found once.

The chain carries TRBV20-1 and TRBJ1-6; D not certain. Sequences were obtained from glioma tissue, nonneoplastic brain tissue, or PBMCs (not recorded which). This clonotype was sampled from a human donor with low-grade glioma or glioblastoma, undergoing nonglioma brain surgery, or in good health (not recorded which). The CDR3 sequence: CSASQSFNSPLHF. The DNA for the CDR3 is TGCAGTGCTAGTCAGTCCTTTAATTCACCCCTCCACTTT.